The rows below give T cell receptor beta chains drawn from one sample of a study of cytomegalovirus exposure and HLA in healthy donors. Using immunoSEQ multiplex PCR, the repertoire was profiled, and TCRdb retains in-frame clones only, with some absent. The table records some 80,000 clones, around 81% of them present only once. The sequenced sample consisted of PBMCs. The receptors originated from a man aged 35 to 55 in good health and CMV-seronegative. Each CDR3 is given with its conserved first and last residue. The D gene is left open where the match is weak. Rows give clone size only sometimes, using once, few, many, or a class for an expanded clone.

TRBJ2-7	TRBD1	.	14	TRBV5-6	CASSFGQGTYEQYF	TGTGCCAGCAGCTTTGGACAGGGAACCTACGAGCAGTACTTC
TRBJ2-7	.	.	15	TRBV6-5	CASSHSESGGYEQYF	TGTGCCAGCAGTCACTCCGAGTCAGGAGGTTACGAGCAGTACTTC
TRBJ1-2	.	few	15	TRBV14	CASSQVPRTFYGYTF	TGTGCCAGCAGCCAAGTCCCGCGGACTTTCTATGGCTACACCTTC
TRBJ2-3	.	.	16	TRBV7-2	CASSLVDGKSTDTQYF	TGTGCCAGCAGCTTAGTAGACGGGAAGAGCACAGATACGCAGTATTTT
TRBJ2-7	TRBD2	.	15	TRBV5-5	CASSLVASGNYEQYF	TGTGCCAGCAGCTTGGTGGCTAGCGGGAACTACGAGCAGTACTTC
TRBJ2-3	TRBD2	.	18	TRBV5-1	CASSWKGLAGGHTDTQYF	TGCGCCAGCAGCTGGAAGGGACTAGCGGGAGGTCACACAGATACGCAGTATTTT
TRBJ1-5	TRBD1	.	14	TRBV7-2	CASSLTPGGQPQHF	TGCGCCAGCAGCTTAACGCCAGGGGGACAGCCCCAGCATTTT
TRBJ2-2	.	.	16	TRBV11-2	CASSLRAGRVAGELFF	TGTGCCAGCAGCTTACGAGCGGGTAGGGTCGCCGGGGAGCTGTTTTTT
TRBJ2-3	TRBD2	.	19	TRBV4-2	CASSQERRRASGRGDTQYF	TGTGCCAGCAGCCAAGAACGGAGACGGGCTAGCGGGAGAGGAGATACGCAGTATTTT
TRBJ1-6	.	.	11	TRBV5-6	CASSLTGPLHF	TGTGCCAGCAGCCTGACGGGGCCCCTCCACTTT
TRBJ2-1	TRBD2	.	15	TRBV7-3	CASSLGLAGGNEQFF	TGTGCCAGCAGCTTAGGACTAGCGGGAGGTAATGAGCAGTTCTTC
TRBJ1-4	TRBD1	.	15	TRBV28	CASIQGGTGDEKLFF	TGTGCCAGCATTCAAGGAGGGACAGGGGACGAAAAACTGTTTTTT
TRBJ1-2	.	.	13	TRBV5-1	CASSWTEREGYTF	TGCGCCAGCAGCTGGACGGAGCGGGAAGGCTACACCTTC
TRBJ1-1	TRBD1	.	16	TRBV6-5	CASSYSPGGRNTEAFF	TGTGCCAGCAGTTACTCTCCAGGGGGCCGGAACACTGAAGCTTTCTTT
TRBJ1-2	.	.	15	TRBV4-1	CASSQRDTSGYGYTF	TGCGCCAGCAGCCAAAGGGACACGTCTGGGTATGGCTACACCTTC
TRBJ2-1	.	once	17	TRBV9	CASSVAAGSYVYNEQFF	TGTGCCAGCAGCGTAGCCGCAGGGTCCTATGTCTACAATGAGCAGTTCTTC
TRBJ2-1	.	.	13	TRBV25-1	CASCAREAGEQFF	TGTGCCAGCTGCGCCAGGGAGGCGGGTGAGCAGTTCTTC
TRBJ2-7	.	.	14	TRBV4-2	CASSQGQATYEQYF	TGTGCCAGCAGCCAGGGGCAGGCAACCTACGAGCAGTACTTC